Sequencing of this TCR beta chain was carried out in a study of blood T cells in healthy people across ages. The study, taken as a whole, reports: Per million T cells, the diversity of TCR beta decreased roughly linearly as age advanced.

This clonotype has a count of ten or more. Its specificity is not known. Alongside a J-beta primer mix, a sample-barcoded 5' primer served in a second PCR lasting about 6 to 11 cycles. From the 5' RACE reads, TCRdb called clonotypes with MiXCR, one entry per CDR3 protein. Among approximately 800,000 distinct CDR3 sequences listed, roughly 40% were seen once. V lost 11 bases, J lost 0 bases, and 10 bases stayed unmatched. CDR3 length: 15 amino acids. The clonotype comes from a young man in good health. The source material was blood. The chain joins TRBV12-3 or TRBV12-4 to TRBJ2-3, with 8 bases matching TRBD1. In nucleotides, the CDR3 is TGTGCCTCTACGTATCGACAGGGGAGCACAGATACGCAGTATTTT. As protein: CASTYRQGSTDTQYF.